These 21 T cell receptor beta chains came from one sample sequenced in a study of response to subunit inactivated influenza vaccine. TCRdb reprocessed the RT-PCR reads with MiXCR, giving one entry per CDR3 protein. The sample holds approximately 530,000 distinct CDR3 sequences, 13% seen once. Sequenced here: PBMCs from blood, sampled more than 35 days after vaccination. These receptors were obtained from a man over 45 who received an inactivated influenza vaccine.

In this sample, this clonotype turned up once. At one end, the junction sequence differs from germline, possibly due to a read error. CDR3 loop: CASSSTGDGANVLTF. In nucleotides, the CDR3 is TGTGCCAGCAGCTCGACAGGGGACGGGGCCAACGTCCTGACTTTC. The chain has TRBV5-1 and TRBJ2-6; 8 bases line up with TRBD1. The CDR3 sequence is 15 residues long. CDR1 is SGHRS, CDR2 YFSETQ, per germline.

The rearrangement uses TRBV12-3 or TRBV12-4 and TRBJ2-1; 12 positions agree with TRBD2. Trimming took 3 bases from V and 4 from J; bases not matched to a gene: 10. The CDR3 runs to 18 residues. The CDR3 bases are TGTGCCAGCAGTTTCGCTCGACTAGCGGGGGAGAGGTACAATGAGCAGTTCTTC. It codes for CASSFARLAGERYNEQFF.

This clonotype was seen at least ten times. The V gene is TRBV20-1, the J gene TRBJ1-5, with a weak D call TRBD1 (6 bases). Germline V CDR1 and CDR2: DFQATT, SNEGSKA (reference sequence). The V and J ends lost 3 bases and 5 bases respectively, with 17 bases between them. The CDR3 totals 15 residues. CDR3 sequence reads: CSARWGAKFDQPQHF. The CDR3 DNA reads TGCAGTGCTAGGTGGGGGGCTAAGTTTGATCAGCCCCAGCATTTT.

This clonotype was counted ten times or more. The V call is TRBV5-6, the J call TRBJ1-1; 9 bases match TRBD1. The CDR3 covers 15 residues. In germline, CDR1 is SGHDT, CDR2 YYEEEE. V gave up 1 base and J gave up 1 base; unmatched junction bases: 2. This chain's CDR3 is CASSLTTGGNTEAFF. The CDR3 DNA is TGTGCCAGCAGCTTGACGACAGGGGGGAACACTGAAGCTTTCTTT.

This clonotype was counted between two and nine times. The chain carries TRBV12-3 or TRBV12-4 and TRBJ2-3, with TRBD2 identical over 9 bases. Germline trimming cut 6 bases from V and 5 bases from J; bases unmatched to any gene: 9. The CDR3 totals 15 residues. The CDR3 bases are TGTGCCAGCAGCTGGCGAGCGGGGGGATTAGATACGCAGTATTTT. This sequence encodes CASSWRAGGLDTQYF.

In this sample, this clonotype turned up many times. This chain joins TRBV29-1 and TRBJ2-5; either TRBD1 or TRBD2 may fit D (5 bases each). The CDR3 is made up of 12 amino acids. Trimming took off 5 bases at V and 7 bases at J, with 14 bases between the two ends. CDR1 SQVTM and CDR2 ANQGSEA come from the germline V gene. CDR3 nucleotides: TGCAGCGTTAGACAGAGGGTAGGGACCCAGTACTTC. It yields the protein CSVRQRVGTQYF. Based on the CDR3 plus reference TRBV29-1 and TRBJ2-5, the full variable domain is SAVISQKPSRDICQRGTSLTIQCQVDSQVTMMFWYRQQPGQSLTLIATANQGSEATYESGFVIDKFPISRPNLTFSTLTVSNMSPEDSSIYLCSVRQRVGTQYFGPGTRLLVL.

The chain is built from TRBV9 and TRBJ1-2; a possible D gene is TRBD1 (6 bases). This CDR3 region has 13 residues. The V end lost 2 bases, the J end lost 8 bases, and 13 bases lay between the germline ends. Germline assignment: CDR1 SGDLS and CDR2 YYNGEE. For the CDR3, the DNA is TGTGCCAGCAGCGTCCACAGGGCGGGGGGCTACACCTTC. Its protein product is CASSVHRAGGYTF.

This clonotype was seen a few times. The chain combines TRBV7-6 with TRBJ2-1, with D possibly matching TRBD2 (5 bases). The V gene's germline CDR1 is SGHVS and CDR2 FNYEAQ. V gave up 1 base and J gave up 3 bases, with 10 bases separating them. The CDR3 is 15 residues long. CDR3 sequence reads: CASSLGGLFYNEQFF. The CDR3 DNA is TGTGCCAGCAGCTTAGGCGGACTGTTCTACAATGAGCAGTTCTTC.

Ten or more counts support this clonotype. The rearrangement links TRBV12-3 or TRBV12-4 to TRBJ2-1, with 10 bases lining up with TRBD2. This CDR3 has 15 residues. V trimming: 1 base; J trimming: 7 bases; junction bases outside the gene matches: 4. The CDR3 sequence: CASSLGGLALNEQFF. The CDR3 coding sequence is TGTGCCAGCAGTTTAGGGGGACTAGCGTTAAATGAGCAGTTCTTC.

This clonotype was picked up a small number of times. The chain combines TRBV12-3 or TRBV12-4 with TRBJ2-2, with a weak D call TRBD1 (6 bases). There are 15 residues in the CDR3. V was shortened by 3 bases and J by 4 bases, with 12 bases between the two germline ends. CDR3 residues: CASSFYRASTGELFF. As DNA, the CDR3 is TGTGCCAGCAGTTTTTACAGGGCGAGCACCGGGGAGCTGTTTTTT.

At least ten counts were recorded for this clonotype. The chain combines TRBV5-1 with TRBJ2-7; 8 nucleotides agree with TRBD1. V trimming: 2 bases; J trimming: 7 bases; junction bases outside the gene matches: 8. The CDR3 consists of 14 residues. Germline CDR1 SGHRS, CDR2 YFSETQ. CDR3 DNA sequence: TGCGCCAGCAGCTTTAACAGGGGGATGGGGGAGCAGTACTTC. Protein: CASSFNRGMGEQYF.

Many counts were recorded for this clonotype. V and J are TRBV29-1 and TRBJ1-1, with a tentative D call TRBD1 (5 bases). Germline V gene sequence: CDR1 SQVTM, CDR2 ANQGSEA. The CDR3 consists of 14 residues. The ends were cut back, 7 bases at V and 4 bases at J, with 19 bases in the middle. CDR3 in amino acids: CSAFLGPGGTEAFF. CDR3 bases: TGCAGCGCTTTTTTGGGACCCGGCGGCACTGAAGCTTTCTTT.

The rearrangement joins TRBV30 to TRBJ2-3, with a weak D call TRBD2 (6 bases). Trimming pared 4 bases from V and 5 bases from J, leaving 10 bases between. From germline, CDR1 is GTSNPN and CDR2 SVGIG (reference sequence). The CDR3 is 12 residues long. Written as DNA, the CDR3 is TGTGCCTGGACTCGGGGGATAGATACGCAGTATTTT. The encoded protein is CAWTRGIDTQYF.

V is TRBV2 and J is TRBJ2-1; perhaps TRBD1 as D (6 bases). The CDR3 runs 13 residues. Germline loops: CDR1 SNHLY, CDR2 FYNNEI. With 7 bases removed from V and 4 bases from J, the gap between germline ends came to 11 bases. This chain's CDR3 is CASNEDSYNEQFF. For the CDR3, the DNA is TGTGCCAGCAATGAGGACAGTTACAATGAGCAGTTCTTC.

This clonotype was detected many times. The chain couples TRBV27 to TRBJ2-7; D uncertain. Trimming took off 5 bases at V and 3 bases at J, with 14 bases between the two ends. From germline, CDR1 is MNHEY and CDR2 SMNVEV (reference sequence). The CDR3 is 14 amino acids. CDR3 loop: CASSDFGRDYEQYF. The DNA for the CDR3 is TGTGCCAGCAGTGACTTCGGTAGGGACTACGAGCAGTACTTC.

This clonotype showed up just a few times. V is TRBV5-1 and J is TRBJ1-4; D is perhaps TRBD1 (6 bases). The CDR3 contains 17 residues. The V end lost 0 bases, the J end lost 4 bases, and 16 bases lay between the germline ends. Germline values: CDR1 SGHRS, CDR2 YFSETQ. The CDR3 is CASSLDGGQNNNEKLFF. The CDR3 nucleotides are TGCGCCAGCAGCTTGGATGGAGGACAGAATAATAATGAAAAACTGTTTTTT.

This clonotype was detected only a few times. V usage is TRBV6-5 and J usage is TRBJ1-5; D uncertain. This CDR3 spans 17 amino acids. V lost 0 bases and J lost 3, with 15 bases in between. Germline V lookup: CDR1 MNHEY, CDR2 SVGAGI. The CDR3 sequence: CASSYSAATVVNQPQHF. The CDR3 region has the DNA TGTGCCAGCAGTTACTCGGCTGCGACGGTAGTCAATCAGCCCCAGCATTTT.

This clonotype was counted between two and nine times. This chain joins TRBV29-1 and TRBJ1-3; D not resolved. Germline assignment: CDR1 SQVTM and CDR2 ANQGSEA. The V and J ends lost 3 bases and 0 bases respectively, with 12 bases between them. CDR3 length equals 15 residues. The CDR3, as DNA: TGCAGCGTTGAGACGGTCCATCACTCTGGAAACACCATATATTTT. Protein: CSVETVHHSGNTIYF. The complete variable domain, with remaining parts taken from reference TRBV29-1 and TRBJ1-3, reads SAVISQKPSRDICQRGTSLTIQCQVDSQVTMMFWYRQQPGQSLTLIATANQGSEATYESGFVIDKFPISRPNLTFSTLTVSNMSPEDSSIYLCSVETVHHSGNTIYFGEGSWLTVV.

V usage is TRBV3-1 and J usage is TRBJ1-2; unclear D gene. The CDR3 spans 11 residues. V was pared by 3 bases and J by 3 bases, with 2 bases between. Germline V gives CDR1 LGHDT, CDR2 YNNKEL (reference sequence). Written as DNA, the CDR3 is TGTGCCAGCAGCCATTACTATGGCTACACCTTC. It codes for CASSHYYGYTF.

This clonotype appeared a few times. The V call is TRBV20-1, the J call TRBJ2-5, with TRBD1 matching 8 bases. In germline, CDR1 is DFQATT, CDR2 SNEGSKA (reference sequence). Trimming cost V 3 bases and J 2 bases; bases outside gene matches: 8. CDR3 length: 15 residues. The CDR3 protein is CSASWGTGAQETQYF. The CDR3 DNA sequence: TGCAGTGCTAGCTGGGGGACAGGTGCTCAAGAGACCCAGTACTTC.

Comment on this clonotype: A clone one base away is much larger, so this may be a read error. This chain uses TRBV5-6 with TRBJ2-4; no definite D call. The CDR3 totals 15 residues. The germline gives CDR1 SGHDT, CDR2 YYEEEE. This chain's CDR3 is CPSSLGSSTKNIQYF. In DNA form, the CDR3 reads TGTCCCAGCAGCTTGGGGTCATCGACCAAAAACATTCAGTACTTC.